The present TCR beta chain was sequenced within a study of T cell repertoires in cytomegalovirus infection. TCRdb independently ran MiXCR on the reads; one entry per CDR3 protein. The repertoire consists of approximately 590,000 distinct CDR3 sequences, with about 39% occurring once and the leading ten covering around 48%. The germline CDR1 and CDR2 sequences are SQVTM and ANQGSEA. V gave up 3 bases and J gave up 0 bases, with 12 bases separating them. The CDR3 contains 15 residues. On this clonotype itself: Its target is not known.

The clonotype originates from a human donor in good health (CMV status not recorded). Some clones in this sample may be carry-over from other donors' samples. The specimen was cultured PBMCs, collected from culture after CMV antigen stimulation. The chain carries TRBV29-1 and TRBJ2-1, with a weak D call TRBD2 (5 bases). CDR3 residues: CSVDLAHSSYNEQFF. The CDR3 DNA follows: TGCAGCGTTGACTTAGCGCATAGCTCCTACAATGAGCAGTTCTTC.